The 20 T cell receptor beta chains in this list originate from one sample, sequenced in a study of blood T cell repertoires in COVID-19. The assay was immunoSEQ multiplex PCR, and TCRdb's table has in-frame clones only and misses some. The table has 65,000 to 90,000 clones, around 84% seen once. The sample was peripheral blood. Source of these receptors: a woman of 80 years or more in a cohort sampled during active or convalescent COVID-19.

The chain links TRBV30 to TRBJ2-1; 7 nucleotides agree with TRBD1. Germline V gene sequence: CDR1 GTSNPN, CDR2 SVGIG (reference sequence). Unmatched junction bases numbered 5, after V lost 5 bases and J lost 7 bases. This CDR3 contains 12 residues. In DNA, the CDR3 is TGTGCCTGGGGACAGGCTGGGAATGAGCAGTTCTTC. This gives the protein CAWGQAGNEQFF.

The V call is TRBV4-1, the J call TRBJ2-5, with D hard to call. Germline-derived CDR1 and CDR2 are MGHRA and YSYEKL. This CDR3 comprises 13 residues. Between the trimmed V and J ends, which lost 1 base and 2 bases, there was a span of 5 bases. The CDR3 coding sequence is TGCGCCAGCAGCCAAGGCCTACAAGAGACCCAGTACTTC. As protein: CASSQGLQETQYF.

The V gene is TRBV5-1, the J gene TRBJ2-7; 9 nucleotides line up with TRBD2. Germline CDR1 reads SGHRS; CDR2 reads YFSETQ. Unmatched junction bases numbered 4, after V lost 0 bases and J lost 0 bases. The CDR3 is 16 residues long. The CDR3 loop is CASSLAGGRASYEQYF. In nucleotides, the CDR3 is TGCGCCAGCAGCTTGGCGGGCGGGAGGGCCTCCTACGAGCAGTACTTC.

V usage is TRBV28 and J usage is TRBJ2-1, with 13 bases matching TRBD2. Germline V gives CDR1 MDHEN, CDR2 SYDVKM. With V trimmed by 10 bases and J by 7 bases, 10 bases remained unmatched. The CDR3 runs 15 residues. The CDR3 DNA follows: TGTGCCACCACCCCGGGACTAGCGGGACTAAATGAGCAGTTCTTC. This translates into CATTPGLAGLNEQFF.

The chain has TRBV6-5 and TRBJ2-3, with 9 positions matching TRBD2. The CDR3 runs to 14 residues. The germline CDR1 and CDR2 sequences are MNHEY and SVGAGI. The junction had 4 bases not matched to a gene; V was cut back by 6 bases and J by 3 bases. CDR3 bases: TGTGCCAGCAGGATAGCGGGAGCGACAGATACGCAGTATTTT. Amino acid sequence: CASRIAGATDTQYF.

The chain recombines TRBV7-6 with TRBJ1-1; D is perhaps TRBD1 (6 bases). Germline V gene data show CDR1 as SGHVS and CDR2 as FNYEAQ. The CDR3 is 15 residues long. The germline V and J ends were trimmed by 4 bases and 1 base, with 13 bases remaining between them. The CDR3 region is CASSSREGQNTEAFF. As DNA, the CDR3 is TGTGCCAGCAGCTCGCGGGAGGGACAGAACACTGAAGCTTTCTTT. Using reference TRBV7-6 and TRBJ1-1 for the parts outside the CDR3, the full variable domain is GAGVSQSPRYKVTKRGQDVALRCDPISGHVSLYWYRQALGQGPEFLTYFNYEAQQDKSGLPNDRFSAERPEGSISTLTIQRTEQRDSAMYRCASSSREGQNTEAFFGQGTRLTVV.

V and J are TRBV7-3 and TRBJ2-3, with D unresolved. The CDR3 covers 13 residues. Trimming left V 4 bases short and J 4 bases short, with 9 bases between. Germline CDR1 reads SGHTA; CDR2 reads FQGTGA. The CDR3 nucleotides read TGTGCCAGCAGCTCCACAGATGCAGATACGCAGTATTTT. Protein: CASSSTDADTQYF.

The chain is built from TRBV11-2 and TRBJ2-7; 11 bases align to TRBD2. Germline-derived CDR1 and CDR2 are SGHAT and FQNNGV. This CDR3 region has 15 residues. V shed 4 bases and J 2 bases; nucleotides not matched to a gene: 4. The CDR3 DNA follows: TGTGCCAGCAGCTATACTAGCGGGAGTGCCTACGAGCAGTACGTC. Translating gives CASSYTSGSAYEQYV.

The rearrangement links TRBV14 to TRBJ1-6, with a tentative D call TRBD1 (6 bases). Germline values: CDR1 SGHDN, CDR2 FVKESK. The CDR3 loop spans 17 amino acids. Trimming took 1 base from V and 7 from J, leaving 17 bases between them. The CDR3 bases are TGTGCCAGCAGCCAAGGCCGAACAGGGTCGGCGAATTCACCCCTCCACTTT. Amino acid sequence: CASSQGRTGSANSPLHF.

CDR3 bases: TGCGCCAGCAGCCTACTCCAGGGGGCAGACACTGAAGCTTTCTTT. Translating it yields CASSLLQGADTEAFF. The chain couples TRBV5-1 to TRBJ1-1; 8 nucleotides match TRBD1. CDR1 and CDR2 (germline): SGHRS, YFSETQ. CDR3 length: 15 residues. V trimming: 4 bases; J trimming: 3 bases; junction bases outside the gene matches: 8.

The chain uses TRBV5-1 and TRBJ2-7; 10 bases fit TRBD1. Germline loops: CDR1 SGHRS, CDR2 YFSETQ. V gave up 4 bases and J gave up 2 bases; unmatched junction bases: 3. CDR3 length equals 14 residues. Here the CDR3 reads CASSIGQGAYEQYV. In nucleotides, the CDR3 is TGCGCCAGCAGCATCGGACAGGGGGCCTACGAGCAGTACGTC.

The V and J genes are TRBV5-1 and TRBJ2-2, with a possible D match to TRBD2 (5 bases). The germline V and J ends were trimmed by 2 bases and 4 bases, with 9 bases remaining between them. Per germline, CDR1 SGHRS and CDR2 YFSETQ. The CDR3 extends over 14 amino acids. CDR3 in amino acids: CASSLRGPTGELFF. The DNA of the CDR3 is TGCGCCAGCAGCTTACGAGGGCCCACCGGGGAGCTGTTTTTT.

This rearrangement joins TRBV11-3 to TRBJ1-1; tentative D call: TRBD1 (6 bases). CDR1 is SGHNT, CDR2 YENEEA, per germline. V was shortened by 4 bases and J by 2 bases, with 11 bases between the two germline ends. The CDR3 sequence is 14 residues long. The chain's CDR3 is CASSSQGGNTEAFF. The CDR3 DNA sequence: TGTGCCAGCAGCTCACAGGGTGGAAACACTGAAGCTTTCTTT.

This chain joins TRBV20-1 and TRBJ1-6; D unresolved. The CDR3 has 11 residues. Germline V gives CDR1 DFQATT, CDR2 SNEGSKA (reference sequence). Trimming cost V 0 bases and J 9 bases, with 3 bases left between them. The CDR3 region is CSARDSSPLHF. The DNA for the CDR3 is TGCAGTGCTAGAGATAGTTCACCCCTCCACTTT.

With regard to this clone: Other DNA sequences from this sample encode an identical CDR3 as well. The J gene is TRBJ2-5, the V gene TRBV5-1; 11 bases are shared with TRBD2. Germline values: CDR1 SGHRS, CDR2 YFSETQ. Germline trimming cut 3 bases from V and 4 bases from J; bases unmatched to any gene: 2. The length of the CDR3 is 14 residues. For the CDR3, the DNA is TGCGCCAGCAGCTCAGGACTAGCGGGAGAGACCCAGTACTTC. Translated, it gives CASSSGLAGETQYF.

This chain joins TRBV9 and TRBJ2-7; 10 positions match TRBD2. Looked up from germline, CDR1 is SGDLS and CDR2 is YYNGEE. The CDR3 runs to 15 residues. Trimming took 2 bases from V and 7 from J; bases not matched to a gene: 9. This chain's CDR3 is CASSVATSGPGEQYF. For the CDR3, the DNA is TGTGCCAGCAGCGTCGCGACTAGCGGGCCTGGGGAGCAGTACTTC.

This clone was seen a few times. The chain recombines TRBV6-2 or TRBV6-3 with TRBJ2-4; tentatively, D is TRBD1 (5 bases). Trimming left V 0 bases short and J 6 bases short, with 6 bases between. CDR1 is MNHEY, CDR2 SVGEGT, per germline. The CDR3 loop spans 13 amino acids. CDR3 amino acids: CASSYSRGNIQYF. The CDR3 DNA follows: TGTGCCAGCAGTTACTCAAGGGGAAACATTCAGTACTTC.

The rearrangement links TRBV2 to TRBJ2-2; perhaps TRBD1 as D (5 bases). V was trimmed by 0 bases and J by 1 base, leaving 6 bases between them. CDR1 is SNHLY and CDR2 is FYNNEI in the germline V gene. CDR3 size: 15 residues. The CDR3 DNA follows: TGTGCCAGCAGTGAAGCAGGGGTGAACACCGGGGAGCTGTTTTTT. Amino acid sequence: CASSEAGVNTGELFF.

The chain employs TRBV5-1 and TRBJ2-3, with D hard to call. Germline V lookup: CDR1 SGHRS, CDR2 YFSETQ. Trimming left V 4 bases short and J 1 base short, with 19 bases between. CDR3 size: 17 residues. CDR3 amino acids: CASSPLTAAVGTDTQYF. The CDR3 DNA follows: TGCGCCAGCAGCCCGTTGACGGCGGCGGTAGGCACAGATACGCAGTATTTT.

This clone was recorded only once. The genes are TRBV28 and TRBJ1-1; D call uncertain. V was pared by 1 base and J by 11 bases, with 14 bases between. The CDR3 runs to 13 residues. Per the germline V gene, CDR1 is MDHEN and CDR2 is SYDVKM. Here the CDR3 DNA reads TGTGCCAGCAGTTTATCTCGCGCAGACTCCGCTTTCTTT. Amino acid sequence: CASSLSRADSAFF.